A selection of T cell receptor beta chains follows, all from one sample in a study of radiation and T cells in renal cell carcinoma. Some clones are missing from TCRdb's copy, which holds only in-frame ones; the method was immunoSEQ multiplex PCR. The table lists 150,000 or so clones, less than 90% of them singletons. This specimen was blood, taken from a patient whose treatment included radiotherapy and nephrectomy. The receptors were gathered from a woman in her 70s with renal cell carcinoma. The CDR3 runs from the conserved cysteine through the conserved F or W. The D gene is left open where the match is weak. Clone size is stated in some rows and not others, as once, few, many or a class when expanded.

j_call: TRBJ2-7; clone_size: -; d_call: TRBD1; v_call: TRBV5-1; cdr3_nt: TGCGCCAGCAGCTTCGGACAGGAAGTAAACGAGCAGTACTTC; cdr3_aa: CASSFGQEVNEQYF
j_call: TRBJ2-3; clone_size: -; d_call: -; v_call: TRBV7-3; cdr3_nt: TGTGCCAGCTCTTCTAGTTCCCTACCCCTAGGCACAGATACGCAGTATTTT; cdr3_aa: CASSSSSLPLGTDTQYF
j_call: TRBJ2-5; clone_size: few; d_call: -; v_call: TRBV2; cdr3_nt: TGTGCCAGCAGCTCCGTAGAGACCCAGTACTTC; cdr3_aa: CASSSVETQYF
j_call: TRBJ2-3; clone_size: few; d_call: -; v_call: TRBV5-5; cdr3_nt: TGTGCCAGCAGCTTGTGGGTTACAGATACGCAGTATTTT; cdr3_aa: CASSLWVTDTQYF
j_call: TRBJ1-4; clone_size: -; d_call: -; v_call: TRBV7-9; cdr3_nt: TGTGCCAGCAGCTCCGAAAATGACTCAGGGCCCCTTAATGAAAAACTGTTTTTT; cdr3_aa: CASSSENDSGPLNEKLFF
j_call: TRBJ2-1; clone_size: -; d_call: TRBD2; v_call: TRBV28; cdr3_nt: TGTGCCAGCAGGCCGACTCGACTAGCGGCCCTCTACAATGAGCAGTTCTTC; cdr3_aa: CASRPTRLAALYNEQFF
j_call: TRBJ2-6; clone_size: -; d_call: -; v_call: TRBV27; cdr3_nt: TGTGCCAGCAGGGCCTCGGGCTCTGGGGCCAACGTCCTGACTTTC; cdr3_aa: CASRASGSGANVLTF
j_call: TRBJ2-4; clone_size: -; d_call: -; v_call: TRBV7-2; cdr3_nt: TGTGCCAGCAGCCCCCCCGGGCTAGCCAAAAACATTCAGTACTTC; cdr3_aa: CASSPPGLAKNIQYF
j_call: TRBJ1-5; clone_size: -; d_call: TRBD1; v_call: TRBV7-8; cdr3_nt: TGTGCCAGCAGCTTAGCGTCTGACAGGGTTTATCAGCCCCAGCATTTT; cdr3_aa: CASSLASDRVYQPQHF
j_call: TRBJ1-2; clone_size: -; d_call: -; v_call: TRBV5-4; cdr3_nt: TGTGCCAGCAGCTCTGGACAGCTCTATGGCTACACCTTC; cdr3_aa: CASSSGQLYGYTF